These 4 T cell receptor beta chains were all obtained from the same sample, sequenced in a study of blood T cells in healthy people across ages. For the second PCR, which ran for about 7 to 11 cycles, a sample-barcoded 5' primer and a J-beta primer mix were used. MiXCR was run by TCRdb on the 5' RACE reads, yielding one entry per CDR3 protein. The sample lists roughly 500,000 distinct CDR3 sequences; approximately 25% were seen once. The same data also contributed to another study, on T cells of mothers and their children.

Sequencing used blood. The source is a boy between 10 and 17 years old in good health.

The V and J genes are TRBV12-3 or TRBV12-4 and TRBJ2-6; D is undetermined. Trimming took 6 bases from V and 0 from J, leaving 3 bases between them. The CDR3 sequence is 13 residues long. The CDR3 DNA sequence: TGTGCCAGCAGGTACTCTGGGGCCAACGTCCTGACTTTC. This gives the protein CASRYSGANVLTF.

In this sample, this clonotype turned up a few times. The rearrangement joins TRBV28 to TRBJ1-1, with 9 bases identical to TRBD1. V gave up 2 bases and J gave up 0 bases; unmatched junction bases: 13. The germline CDR1 and CDR2 sequences are MDHEN and SYDVKM. The CDR3 is 19 amino acids. The CDR3 loop reads CASSLDGQGTLYMNTEAFF. For the CDR3, the DNA is TGTGCCAGCAGTTTAGATGGACAGGGGACCCTTTACATGAACACTGAAGCTTTCTTT.

The table lists this clonotype with a count of one. The chain uses TRBV9 and TRBJ2-3; D unclear. With 3 bases removed from V and 4 bases from J, the gap between germline ends came to 6 bases. CDR1 and CDR2 (germline): SGDLS, YYNGEE. The CDR3 spans 12 residues. The CDR3 here is CASSGYPDTQYF. The CDR3 nucleotides read TGTGCCAGCAGCGGGTACCCAGATACGCAGTATTTT.

The rearrangement links TRBV27 to TRBJ2-1; D call uncertain. With 6 bases removed from V and 6 bases from J, the gap between germline ends came to 27 bases. The germline CDR1 and CDR2 sequences are MNHEY and SMNVEV (reference sequence). The CDR3 extends over 18 amino acids. The CDR3 region is CASSLNPHSEYPANEQFF. The CDR3 bases are TGTGCCAGCAGCCTCAACCCTCATTCCGAATATCCCGCCAATGAGCAGTTCTTC.